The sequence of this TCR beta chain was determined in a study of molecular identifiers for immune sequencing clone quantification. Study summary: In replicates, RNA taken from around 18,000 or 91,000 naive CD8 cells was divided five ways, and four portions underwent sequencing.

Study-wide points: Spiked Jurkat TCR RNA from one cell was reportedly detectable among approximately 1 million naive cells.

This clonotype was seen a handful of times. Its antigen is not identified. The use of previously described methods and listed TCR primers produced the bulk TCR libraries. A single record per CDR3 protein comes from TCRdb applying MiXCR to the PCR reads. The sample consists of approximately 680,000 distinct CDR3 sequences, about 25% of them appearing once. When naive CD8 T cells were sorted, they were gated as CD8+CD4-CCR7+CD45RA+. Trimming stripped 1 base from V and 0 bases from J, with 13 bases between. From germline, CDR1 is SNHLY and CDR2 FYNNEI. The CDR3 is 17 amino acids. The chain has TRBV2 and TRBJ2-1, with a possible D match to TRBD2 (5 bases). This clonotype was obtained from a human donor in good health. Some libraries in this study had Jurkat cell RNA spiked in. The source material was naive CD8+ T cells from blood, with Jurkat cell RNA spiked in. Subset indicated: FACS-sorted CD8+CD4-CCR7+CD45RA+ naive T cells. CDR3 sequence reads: CASSEVAGGSSYNEQFF. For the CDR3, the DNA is TGTGCCAGCAGTGAAGTTGCGGGCGGAAGCTCCTACAATGAGCAGTTCTTC.